The clone carrying this T cell receptor beta chain was observed at least ten times. There were TCR beta CDR3 regions amplified from RNA transcripts. Primed by the HTBI set, a first-round RT-PCR was run on the TCR CDR3. MiXCR was run by TCRdb on the multiplex PCR reads, yielding one entry per CDR3 protein. Of 500,000 to 750,000 distinct CDR3 sequences detected, approximately 14% appear once; the ten largest clones hold 6.5% to 8%. CDR1 is LGHDT and CDR2 is YNNKEL in the germline V gene (reference sequence). V lost 1 base and J lost 0, with 6 bases in between. The CDR3 runs to 15 residues. The sample belongs to a study of T cells in Graves' hyperthyroidism and ophthalmopathy.

The sequenced material came from blood. This chain uses TRBV3-1 with TRBJ2-2; D is uncertain. The sequence derives from a young woman with Graves' hyperthyroidism. The CDR3 DNA follows: TGTGCCAGCAGCCAAGCGGTCGCGAACACCGGGGAGCTGTTTTTT. Translated, it gives CASSQAVANTGELFF. Full variable domain (rest looked up from reference TRBV3-1 and TRBJ2-2): DTAVSQTPKYLVTQMGNDKSIKCEQNLGHDTMYWYKQDSKKFLKIMFSYNNKELIINETVPNRFSPKSPDKAHLNLHINSLELGDSAVYFCASSQAVANTGELFFGEGSRLTVL.